These 25 T cell receptor beta chains were sequenced from one sample in a study of neurological immune-mediated disorders. TCRdb reprocessed the 5' RACE reads with MiXCR, giving one entry per CDR3 protein. The table has around 58,000 distinct CDR3 sequences, more than 3% seen once. The source material was PBMCs. The receptors were sampled from a woman between 55 and 75 years old with multiple sclerosis.

This clonotype was detected a few times. This chain connects TRBV28 to TRBJ2-5, with D perhaps TRBD1 or TRBD2 (5 bases each). The CDR3 has 16 residues. Germline CDR1 MDHEN, CDR2 SYDVKM. Trimming removed 3 bases at V and 1 base at J, with 15 bases between. The CDR3 DNA reads as TGTGCCAGCAGTTTTAATGGTATGGGGACCCAAGAGACCCAGTACTTC. The encoded protein is CASSFNGMGTQETQYF.

This clonotype was detected ten times or more. This sequence joins TRBV12-3 or TRBV12-4 and TRBJ2-3, with D perhaps TRBD2 (6 bases). The CDR3 covers 14 residues. The V end lost 9 bases, the J end lost 1 base, and 14 bases lay between the germline ends. CDR3 DNA: TGTGCCAGTCGCATTGGCGGGGGCACAGATACGCAGTATTTT. It codes for CASRIGGGTDTQYF.

This clonotype was found many times. The rearrangement uses TRBV5-1 and TRBJ2-2; 7 nucleotides line up with TRBD1. The CDR3 extends over 15 amino acids. The V and J ends lost 4 bases and 4 bases, in that order; junction bases with no gene match: 7. CDR1 SGHRS and CDR2 YFSETQ come from the germline V gene. CDR3 bases: TGCGCCAGCAGCCGAAGGGGGCATGGCACCGGGGAGCTGTTTTTT. Protein: CASSRRGHGTGELFF.

This clonotype was seen ten or more times. This chain joins TRBV28 and TRBJ1-2, with no clear D. CDR3 length: 15 residues. V dropped 5 bases and J dropped 4 bases, with 17 bases sitting between them. The germline CDR1 and CDR2 sequences are MDHEN and SYDVKM. The CDR3 is CASSPLFEGSYGYTF. DNA of the CDR3: TGTGCCAGCAGTCCCCTGTTTGAGGGTAGCTATGGCTACACCTTC.

This clonotype occurred a few times. A much larger clonotype is one base distant, so this may be a read error. V usage is TRBV4-2 and J usage is TRBJ1-1, with 7 bases that match TRBD1. The CDR3 consists of 16 residues. The J segment lost 0 bases and the V segment lost 3 bases, leaving 7 bases of the junction unmatched. CDR1 and CDR2 from the germline V gene are LGHNA and YNFKEQ. This CDR3 is CASSHRDSIMNTEAFF. DNA of the CDR3: TGTGCCAGCAGCCATAGGGACAGTATCATGAACACTGAAGCTTTCTTT.

This clonotype has at least ten counts. The J gene is TRBJ1-2, the V gene TRBV9, with 7 bases that match TRBD1. Germline V gives CDR1 SGDLS, CDR2 YYNGEE. The CDR3 covers 16 residues. V lost 3 bases, J lost 0 bases, and 8 bases stayed unmatched. The CDR3 nucleotides are TGTGCCAGCAGCGGAATACAGGGGTTTACTAACTATGGCTACACCTTC. Protein sequence: CASSGIQGFTNYGYTF. The entire variable domain, with the rest obtained from reference TRBV9 and TRBJ1-2, is as follows: DSGVTQTPKHLITATGQRVTLRCSPRSGDLSVYWYQQSLDQGLQFLIQYYNGEERAKGNILERFSAQQFPDLHSELNLSSLELGDSALYFCASSGIQGFTNYGYTFGSGTRLTVV.

This clonotype appeared many times. J is TRBJ2-1 and V is TRBV12-3 or TRBV12-4; 10 nucleotides align to TRBD2. The CDR3 runs to 15 residues. Trimming at V came to 2 bases and at J to 6 bases, leaving 4 bases not matched to a gene. The CDR3 nucleotides read TGTGCCAGCAGTTTATCTAGCGGGAGTGGCAATGAGCAGTTCTTC. Translation gives CASSLSSGSGNEQFF.

This clonotype has at least ten counts. The chain employs TRBV29-1 and TRBJ1-1, with 9 bases matching TRBD1. The CDR3 contains 14 residues. The germline gives CDR1 SQVTM, CDR2 ANQGSEA. V gave up 7 bases and J gave up 3 bases; unmatched junction bases: 9. The CDR3 sequence is CSAKSRTGDTEAFF. The CDR3 coding sequence is TGCAGCGCTAAATCCCGGACAGGGGACACTGAAGCTTTCTTT.

This clonotype was seen at least ten times. The V and J genes are TRBV6-6 and TRBJ2-3; D gene uncertain. Trimming shortened V by 10 bases and J by 0 bases, and 14 bases separated the two germline ends. The CDR3 is made up of 14 amino acids. Germline CDR1 reads MNHNY; CDR2 reads SVGAGI (reference sequence). The CDR3 is CATKGVPSTDTQYF. DNA for the CDR3: TGTGCCACCAAGGGTGTCCCTAGCACAGATACGCAGTATTTT.

This clonotype was recorded many times. The chain is built from TRBV2 and TRBJ2-7, with TRBD2 as a possible D gene (6 bases). The length of the CDR3 is 15 residues. V dropped 3 bases and J dropped 0 bases, with 12 bases sitting between them. Germline V gives CDR1 SNHLY, CDR2 FYNNEI. The CDR3 here is CASSDRDWSSYEQYF. The CDR3 DNA sequence: TGTGCCAGCAGTGACCGGGACTGGAGCTCCTACGAGCAGTACTTC.

This clonotype showed up many times. The rearrangement links TRBV7-2 to TRBJ2-1, with 8 bases aligning to TRBD2. Looked up from germline, CDR1 is SGHTA and CDR2 is FQGNSA. The J segment lost 8 bases and the V segment lost 6 bases, leaving 6 bases of the junction unmatched. This CDR3 spans 13 amino acids. This chain's CDR3 is CASSRLAMDEQFF. CDR3 in DNA: TGTGCCAGCAGTAGACTAGCGATGGATGAGCAGTTCTTC.

At least ten counts were recorded for this clonotype. The chain has TRBV5-1 and TRBJ2-1, with 9 bases matching TRBD1. The CDR3 is 20 residues long. Unmatched junction bases numbered 17, after V lost 4 bases and J lost 0 bases. The germline CDR1 and CDR2 sequences are SGHRS and YFSETQ. The CDR3 coding sequence is TGCGCCAGCAGCCGCGCCGGGACAGGGAACCCAAGGAGCTCCTACAATGAGCAGTTCTTC. Its translation is CASSRAGTGNPRSSYNEQFF.

This clonotype was observed at least ten times. The chain combines TRBV6-6 with TRBJ2-3; D is undetermined. V lost 2 bases, J lost 5 bases, and 11 bases lay in between. CDR1 is MNHNY, CDR2 SVGAGI, per germline (reference sequence). The CDR3 sequence is 14 residues long. The CDR3 DNA is TGTGCCAGCAGTTACCCCTCTGGGATAGATACGCAGTATTTT. Protein: CASSYPSGIDTQYF.

This clonotype has at least ten counts. The chain has TRBV7-2 and TRBJ2-6, with D possibly TRBD2 on 5 matching bases. From germline, CDR1 is SGHTA and CDR2 FQGNSA. This CDR3 region has 15 residues. Trimming removed 1 base from V and 1 base from J, with 5 bases in between. The CDR3 region has the DNA TGTGCCAGCAGCTTAGGAGGGTCTGGGGCCAACGTCCTGACTTTC. Translation gives CASSLGGSGANVLTF.

This clonotype was detected many times. This sequence joins TRBV7-2 and TRBJ2-1; TRBD1 agrees at 9 bases. Germline values: CDR1 SGHTA, CDR2 FQGNSA. The CDR3 is made up of 14 amino acids. Unmatched junction bases numbered 6, after V lost 5 bases and J lost 7 bases. In nucleotides, the CDR3 is TGTGCCAGCAGCGCGGACAGGGGTGGGAATGAGCAGTTCTTC. It codes for CASSADRGGNEQFF.

This clonotype was detected ten times or more. The V gene is TRBV28, the J gene TRBJ2-7, with 7 bases identical to TRBD2. The CDR3 is made up of 15 amino acids. Looked up from germline, CDR1 is MDHEN and CDR2 is SYDVKM. With V trimmed by 3 bases and J by 3 bases, 8 bases remained unmatched. CDR3 sequence: CASSLSGEGHYEQYF. The CDR3 nucleotides read TGTGCCAGCAGTTTGTCGGGGGAGGGCCACTACGAGCAGTACTTC. Complete variable domain (other parts from reference TRBV28 and TRBJ2-7): DVKVTQSSRYLVKRTGEKVFLECVQDMDHENMFWYRQDPGLGLRLIYFSYDVKMKEKGDIPEGYSVSREKKERFSLILESASTNQTSMYLCASSLSGEGHYEQYFGPGTRLTVT.

This clonotype was seen at least ten times. This chain joins TRBV20-1 and TRBJ2-2; 7 bases are shared with TRBD1. From germline, CDR1 is DFQATT and CDR2 SNEGSKA (reference sequence). The CDR3 runs 14 residues. Trimming at V came to 3 bases and at J to 5 bases, leaving 6 bases not matched to a gene. Written as DNA, the CDR3 is TGCAGTGCTAGGAAGACGACAGGGACCGGGGAGCTGTTTTTT. Translation: CSARKTTGTGELFF.

The table lists this clonotype with many counts. The V call is TRBV15, the J call TRBJ1-5; no definite D call. V lost 0 bases, J lost 4 bases, and 7 bases lay in between. The germline V gene encodes CDR1 LNHNV and CDR2 YYDKDF (reference sequence). The CDR3 is 14 amino acids. As DNA, the CDR3 is TGTGCCACCAGCAGAGATTGGGAAAATCAGCCCCAGCATTTT. This sequence encodes CATSRDWENQPQHF.

By share, this clonotype counts as medium-sized. V is TRBV7-2 and J is TRBJ2-7, with 12 bases lining up with TRBD1. The germline gives CDR1 SGHTA, CDR2 FQGNSA. This CDR3 has 20 residues. The trim removed 8 bases at V and 5 bases at J, leaving 25 bases unmatched. The CDR3 loop is CASRLTPNRDRGQYFHEQYF. The CDR3 DNA reads TGTGCCAGCCGATTAACTCCAAATCGGGACAGGGGGCAATATTTCCACGAGCAGTACTTC.

This clonotype was seen only a few times. V gene TRBV5-5 combines with J gene TRBJ2-7; D unresolved. V was trimmed by 1 base and J by 7 bases, leaving 6 bases between them. The CDR3 has 11 residues. CDR1 and CDR2 (germline): SGHKS, YYEKEE (reference sequence). The CDR3 DNA follows: TGTGCCAGCAGCTTGTGGAAAGAGCAGTACTTC. It codes for CASSLWKEQYF.

This clonotype came up many times. The V gene is TRBV2, the J gene TRBJ2-1, with 15 bases matching TRBD2. CDR1 SNHLY and CDR2 FYNNEI come from the germline V gene. The CDR3 runs 17 residues. J was trimmed by 7 bases and V by 4 bases; bases with no gene match: 8. This CDR3 is CASSVGIGTSGRNEQFF. For the CDR3, the DNA is TGTGCCAGCAGTGTTGGCATCGGGACTAGCGGGAGGAATGAGCAGTTCTTC.

In its sample, this clonotype was seen many times. This chain uses TRBV29-1 with TRBJ2-3; 10 bases align to TRBD1. CDR3 length equals 15 residues. Germline V gene lookup returns CDR1 SQVTM and CDR2 ANQGSEA. V dropped 7 bases and J dropped 2; count of bases not matched to a gene: 9. CDR3 DNA sequence: TGCAGCGCCTCGACAGGGGGCATAACCACAGATACGCAGTATTTT. Protein: CSASTGGITTDTQYF.

This clonotype was seen repeatedly, ten times or more. The V and J genes are TRBV5-1 and TRBJ1-1, with D possibly being TRBD1 (5 bases). Trimming stripped 4 bases from V and 2 bases from J, with 15 bases between. Germline CDR1 and CDR2: SGHRS and YFSETQ. The CDR3 is made up of 15 amino acids. The CDR3 sequence: CASSPPLDSNTEAFF. The DNA of the CDR3 is TGCGCCAGCAGCCCCCCCTTAGACAGTAACACTGAAGCTTTCTTT.

This clonotype has ten or more counts. V and J are TRBV6-2 or TRBV6-3 and TRBJ1-1; TRBD1 might be the D (6 bases). Germline V gives CDR1 MNHEY, CDR2 SVGEGT. CDR3 length: 15 amino acids. V shed 2 bases and J shed 5 bases, with 15 bases lying between them. The CDR3, as DNA: TGTGCCAGCAGTTACGGGGGCAGGGGTGGTACTGAAGCTTTCTTT. It specifies CASSYGGRGGTEAFF.

There are many counts of this clonotype. The rearrangement links TRBV9 to TRBJ2-1; maybe TRBD2 (5 bases). The CDR3 spans 12 residues. V was trimmed by 6 bases and J by 9 bases, leaving 13 bases between them. Per germline, CDR1 SGDLS and CDR2 YYNGEE. CDR3 nucleotides: TGTGCCAGCAATGAGGGAATATCTGAGCAGTTCTTC. It is translated as CASNEGISEQFF.